The clone carrying this T cell receptor (beta chain) was seen more than once but under ten times. Its antigen is undetermined. J gave up 7 bases and V 4 bases, and 12 bases lay outside the gene matches. Germline CDR1 MDHEN, CDR2 SYDVKM. The CDR3 runs to 15 residues. The sample comes from a study of T-cell reconstitution after alpha-beta-depleted transplantation in children. Points from the study as a whole: Several hundred expanded graft clones reportedly gave rise to the alpha-beta T cells present about two months after transplant. By one year post-transplant, T-cell counts and diversity largely arose from T cells that were newly produced.

It was with unique molecular identifiers that the TCRbeta library was prepared. From the PCR reads, TCRdb called clonotypes with MiXCR, one entry per CDR3 protein. The table lists over 85,000 distinct CDR3 sequences, around 6% of them singletons, with 6% to 7% in the top ten. This chain connects TRBV28 to TRBJ1-2; 7 nucleotides align to TRBD1. The sequence came from a female patient under 10 years old who had a stem cell transplant for Fanconi anemia, so the T cells may come from the graft donor. The source material was PBMCs, mostly from graft donor cells, sampled 60 days after TCRalphabeta/CD19-depleted stem cell transplant. The CDR3 DNA follows: TGTGCCAGCAGTTCACGACCGACAGGGCGACGTGGCTACACCTTC. The encoded protein is CASSSRPTGRRGYTF.